These T cell receptor beta chains were read from a single sample in a study of molecular identifiers for immune sequencing clone quantification. TCRdb passed the PCR reads through MiXCR, listing each CDR3 protein once. Here the sample spans around 460,000 distinct CDR3 sequences, approximately 25% being singletons. Sequencing was carried out using naive CD8+ T cells from blood, with Jurkat cell RNA spiked in. The receptors stem from a human donor in good health. Some libraries in this study had Jurkat cell RNA spiked in. CDR3s include the opening cysteine and the closing phenylalanine or tryptophan.

j_call v_call cdr3_aa
TRBJ1-3 TRBV5-6 CASSQGNTIYF
TRBJ2-5 TRBV5-4 CASREGAQETQYF
TRBJ2-7 TRBV7-8 CASSPPYGNSYEQYF
TRBJ2-1 TRBV4-1 CASSHTLDRIKQFF
TRBJ2-7 TRBV7-9 CASVGGSSSYEQYF
TRBJ2-5 TRBV5-1 CASSIDLYQETQYF
TRBJ2-7 TRBV11-1 CASSVGINYEQYF
TRBJ1-1 TRBV6-5 CASADSLNTEAFF
TRBJ1-6 TRBV7-6 CASSLGEGNLHF
TRBJ2-5 TRBV6-2/TRBV6-3 CASSYARRGPETQYF
TRBJ2-1 TRBV7-9 CASSPTSGRAVYEQFF
TRBJ2-7 TRBV7-9 CASSPQDRVEQYF
TRBJ2-3 TRBV12-3/TRBV12-4 CASSLVRGWRADTQYF
TRBJ1-1 TRBV30 CAWSPPDKFDTEAFF
TRBJ2-7 TRBV18 CASSPDRSYERYF
TRBJ2-7 TRBV5-6 CASSLQDYEQYF
TRBJ2-7 TRBV11-2 CASSSSGGPRYEQYF
TRBJ2-1 TRBV27 CASSLAGGFNEQFF
TRBJ2-7 TRBV27 CASSLVLPSSSHEQYF
TRBJ2-7 TRBV20-1 CSARGASASYEQYF
TRBJ2-7 TRBV14 CASSQDVQVLYEQYF
TRBJ2-7 TRBV7-9 CASSFSRGTGSYEQYF
TRBJ1-2 TRBV4-3 CASSQGLRGGGYGYTF
TRBJ2-7 TRBV4-2 CASSLEGKGGRYEQYF
TRBJ2-1 TRBV7-9 CASSAHSNEQFF
TRBJ2-3 TRBV7-9 CASRDGLSDTQYF
TRBJ2-3 TRBV4-2 CASSQTLAGRATDTQYF
TRBJ2-3 TRBV29-1 CNVKVTRDTQYF
TRBJ2-7 TRBV11-1 CASSFGTFYEQYF
TRBJ2-5 TRBV24-1 CATSDTAQGTQYF
TRBJ2-3 TRBV6-5 CASSYSMGTSDTQYF
TRBJ2-2 TRBV10-3 CAIELAGAGELFF
TRBJ1-1 TRBV7-3 CASSLGMGLNTEAFF